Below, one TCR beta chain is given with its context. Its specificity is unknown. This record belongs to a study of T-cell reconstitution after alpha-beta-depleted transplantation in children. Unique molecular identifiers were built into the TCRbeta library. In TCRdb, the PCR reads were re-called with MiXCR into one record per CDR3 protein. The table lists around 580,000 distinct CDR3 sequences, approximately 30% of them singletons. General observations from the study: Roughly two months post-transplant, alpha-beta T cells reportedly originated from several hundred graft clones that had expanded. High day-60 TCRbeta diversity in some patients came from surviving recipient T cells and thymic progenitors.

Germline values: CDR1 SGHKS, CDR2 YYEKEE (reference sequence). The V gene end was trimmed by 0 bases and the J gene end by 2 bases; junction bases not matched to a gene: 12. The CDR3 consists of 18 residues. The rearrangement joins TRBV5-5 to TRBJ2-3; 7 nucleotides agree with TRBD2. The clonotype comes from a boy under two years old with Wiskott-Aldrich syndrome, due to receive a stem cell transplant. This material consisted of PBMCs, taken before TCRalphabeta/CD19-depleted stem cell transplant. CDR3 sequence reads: CASSLADGRLLSTDTQYF. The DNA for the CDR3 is TGTGCCAGCAGCTTGGCAGACGGGAGGCTCCTATCCACAGATACGCAGTATTTT.